The T cell receptor (beta chain) described here comes from a study of T cells expressing NK-cell markers. In the study overall: TCR beta repertoires came from sorted CD3+CD56+NKG2C+, CD3+CD56+NKG2C- and CD3+CD56-NKG2C+ T cells. Eight donors were sequenced, of whom seven were HCMV-seropositive, while the remaining one was HCMV-seronegative.

To note about this clonotype: What it binds is not known.

The study's findings and limits: Certain NKG2C+ T cell clones were expanded, and their HCMV specificity remained unclear.

This CDR3 has 14 amino acids. With UMIs, 5'RACE template switching was used to make TCR beta cDNA. TCRdb reprocessed the 5' RACE reads and reports one entry per CDR3 protein, with no DNA. The sample has under 500,000 distinct CDR3 sequences, and its top ten clones hold about 7.3%. The receptor comes from a woman aged 18-70 years in good health. J is TRBJ2-3 and V is TRBV12-3 or TRBV12-4. The specimen sequenced was blood T cells: a sorted CD56 or NKG2C T cell subset, CD4+ or CD8+ T cells, or bulk PBMC T cells (not recorded which). CDR3: CASAAAPSTDTQYF.